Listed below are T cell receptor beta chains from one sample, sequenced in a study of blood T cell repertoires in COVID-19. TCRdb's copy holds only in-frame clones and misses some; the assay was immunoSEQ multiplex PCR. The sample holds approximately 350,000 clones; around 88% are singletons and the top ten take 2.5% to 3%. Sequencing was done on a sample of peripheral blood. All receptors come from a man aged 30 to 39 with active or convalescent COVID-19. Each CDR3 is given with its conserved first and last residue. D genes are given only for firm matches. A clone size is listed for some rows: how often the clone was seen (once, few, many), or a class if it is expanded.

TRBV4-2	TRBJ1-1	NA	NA	TGTGCCAGCAGCCGCGAGGGACTGCAGAACACTGAAGCTTTCTTT	CASSREGLQNTEAFF
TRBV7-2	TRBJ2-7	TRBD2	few	TGTGCCAGCAGCTTAACCCCACTAGCGGGAGCCGTCGAGCAGTACTTC	CASSLTPLAGAVEQYF
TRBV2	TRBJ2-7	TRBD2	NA	TGTGCCAGTGGACTAGCGGGAGGGGGCAGAACCTACGAGCAGTACTTC	CASGLAGGGRTYEQYF
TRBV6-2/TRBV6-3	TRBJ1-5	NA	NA	TGTGCCAGCAGTTACGGGGGGGAGGGCAATCAGCCCCAGCATTTT	CASSYGGEGNQPQHF
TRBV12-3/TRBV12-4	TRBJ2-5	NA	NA	TGTGCCAGCAGCTCAACGAGAGTCCAGTACTTC	CASSSTRVQYF
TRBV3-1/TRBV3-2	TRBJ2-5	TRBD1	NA	TGTGCCAGCAGCCAACTTGACCCCGGGGACAGGGGGCGTCAAGAGACCCAGTACTTC	CASSQLDPGDRGRQETQYF
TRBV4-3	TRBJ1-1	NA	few	TGCGCCAGCAGCCAAGTGTACGGCCGACAGCGGAACACTGAAGCTTTCTTT	CASSQVYGRQRNTEAFF
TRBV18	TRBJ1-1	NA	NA	TGTGCCAGCGCTGGGGCGGCCACTGAAGCTTTCTTT	CASAGAATEAFF
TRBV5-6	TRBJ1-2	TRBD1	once	TGTGCCAGCAGCTTGACAGGGGGCCTTATGTCCTATGGCTACACCTTC	CASSLTGGLMSYGYTF
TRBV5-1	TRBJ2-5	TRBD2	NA	TGCGCCAGCAGCCCCGTTTCTAGCGGAGAGACCCAGTACTTC	CASSPVSSGETQYF
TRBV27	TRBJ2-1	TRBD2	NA	TGTGCCAGCAGTCCTCGTCTAGCGGTTTACAATGAGCAGTTCTTC	CASSPRLAVYNEQFF
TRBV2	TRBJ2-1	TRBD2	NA	TGTGCCAGCAGTGCTAGCGGGGGGTTTACCTACAATGAGCAGTTCTTC	CASSASGGFTYNEQFF
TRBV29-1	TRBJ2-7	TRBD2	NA	TGCAGCGTTCGTTTGGCGGGGGGAAGCTCCTACGAGCAGTACTTC	CSVRLAGGSSYEQYF
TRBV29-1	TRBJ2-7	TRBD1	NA	TGCAGCGCAAGTGGACAGGGCGAAGCCTACGAGCAGTACTTC	CSASGQGEAYEQYF
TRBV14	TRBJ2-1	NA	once	TGTGCCAGCACAGGGGATGGAAATGAGCAGTTCTTC	CASTGDGNEQFF
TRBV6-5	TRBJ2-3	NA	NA	TGTGCCAGCAAGCCTACAGGGAATTCGGCAGATACGCAGTATTTT	CASKPTGNSADTQYF
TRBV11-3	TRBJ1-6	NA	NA	TGTGCCAGCAGCTTAGATTCGGAGAATCCCCTCCACTTT	CASSLDSENPLHF
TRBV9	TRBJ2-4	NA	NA	TGTGCCTGCCCCTGGGGGCGACTAGCCAAAAACATTCAGTACTTC	CACPWGRLAKNIQYF
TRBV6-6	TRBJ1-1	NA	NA	TGTGCCAGCAGACCGGACAGCCAGACTGAAGCTTTCTTT	CASRPDSQTEAFF
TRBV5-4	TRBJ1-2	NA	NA	TGTGCCAGCAGCTTGGAATTAAGGGGCCCATATGGCTACACCTTC	CASSLELRGPYGYTF